The source of this TCR beta chain is a study of blood T cell repertoires in COVID-19. Study context: Specimens from acute and convalescent COVID-19 originated in the United States, Italy and Spain. The cDNA or gDNA used as material had been derived from T cells, B-cell-depleted T cells, or PBMCs.

This clone was counted only a few times. V lost 3 bases to trimming and J lost 8 bases; unmatched junction nucleotides: 8. The length of the CDR3 is 15 residues. The germline gives CDR1 MGHRA, CDR2 YSYEKL. Authors' analysis steps: Cell counts per sample came from amplifying reference gene primers. This table comes from immunoSEQ multiplex PCR, and its TCRdb copy is limited to in-frame clones, with some not included. V and J calls and clone size follow that table, whereas D and trimming were derived from the DNA. Of approximately 96,000 clones listed, roughly 95% are singletons. The V and J genes are TRBV4-1 and TRBJ1-5; 9 bases map to TRBD1. Sequenced sample: peripheral blood. The clonotype originates from a human donor with active COVID-19. The donor label of this sample is uncertain. The CDR3 protein is CASSQGGQGRKPQHF. The CDR3 DNA follows: TGCGCCAGCAGCCAGGGGGGACAGGGACGCAAGCCCCAGCATTTT.